This T cell receptor (beta chain) was sequenced during a study of T-cell reconstitution after alpha-beta-depleted transplantation in children. Whole-study results and caveats: Expanded graft clones numbering several hundred reportedly gave rise to alpha-beta T cells about two months after transplant.

Preparation of the TCRbeta library involved a method that used unique molecular identifiers. Via MiXCR, TCRdb re-called the PCR reads, giving one row per CDR3 protein. Altogether just over 950,000 distinct CDR3 sequences are present, about 31% being singletons, with the ten largest covering roughly 31%. Concerning this clonotype: Its target is not known.

CDR1 is SNHLY and CDR2 is FYNNEI in the germline V gene. The CDR3 loop spans 16 amino acids. J was trimmed by 1 base and V by 4 bases; bases with no gene match: 5. The receptor was isolated from a boy in the first two years of life who had a stem cell transplant for SCID, so the T cells may come from the graft donor. The sample in question was PBMCs, mostly from graft donor cells, obtained 360 days after TCRalphabeta/CD19-depleted stem cell transplant. The V gene is TRBV2, the J gene TRBJ2-1; TRBD1 matches at 9 bases. The CDR3: CASSVPGTGSYNEQFF. The CDR3 coding sequence is TGTGCCAGCAGTGTCCCGGGGACAGGGTCCTACAATGAGCAGTTCTTC.